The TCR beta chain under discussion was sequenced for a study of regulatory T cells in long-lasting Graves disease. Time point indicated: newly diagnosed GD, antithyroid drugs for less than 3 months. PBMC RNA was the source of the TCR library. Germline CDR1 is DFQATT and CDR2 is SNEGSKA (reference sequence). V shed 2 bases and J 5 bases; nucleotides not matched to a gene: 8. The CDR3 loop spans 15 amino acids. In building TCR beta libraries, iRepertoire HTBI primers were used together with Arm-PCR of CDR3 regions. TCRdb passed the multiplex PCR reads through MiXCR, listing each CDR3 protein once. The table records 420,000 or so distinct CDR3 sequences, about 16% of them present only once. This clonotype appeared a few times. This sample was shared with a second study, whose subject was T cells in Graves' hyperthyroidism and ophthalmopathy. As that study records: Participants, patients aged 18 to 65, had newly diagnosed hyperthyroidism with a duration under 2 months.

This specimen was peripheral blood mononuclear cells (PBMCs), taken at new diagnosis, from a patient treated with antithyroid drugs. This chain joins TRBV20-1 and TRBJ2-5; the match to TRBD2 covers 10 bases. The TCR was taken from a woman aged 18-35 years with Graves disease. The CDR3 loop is CSARKSGRVRETQYF. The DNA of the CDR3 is TGCAGTGCTAGAAAAAGCGGGAGGGTACGGGAGACCCAGTACTTC.